The rows below give T cell receptor beta chains drawn from one sample of a study of post-analysis software for immune sequencing data. TCRdb reanalysed the PCR reads using MiXCR and keeps one entry per CDR3 protein. The data hold 430,000 or so distinct CDR3 sequences, with 30% to 40% observed a single time. Sequencing input: blood. These receptor sequences come from a girl under 10 years old with multiple sclerosis. Each CDR3 is given with its conserved first and last residue. Fields, in order: J gene, V gene, clone size, D gene, CDR3 protein, CDR3 DNA. D genes are given only for firm matches. Some rows have no size entry. The others give once, few or many, or a class for an expanded clone.

>TRBJ2-7|TRBV7-9|.|.
CASSLVGVDYSSYNEQYF
TGTGCCAGCAGCTTAGTGGGGGTCGACTATTCCTCCTACAATGAGCAGTACTTC
>TRBJ2-7|TRBV4-1|.|.
CASSQVGGGYEQYF
TGCGCCAGCAGCCAAGTAGGCGGCGGTTACGAGCAGTACTTC
>TRBJ1-2|TRBV4-2|.|TRBD1
CASSQDGPRGGGYTF
TGTGCCAGCAGCCAAGATGGCCCCAGGGGGGGTGGCTACACCTTC
>TRBJ2-7|TRBV6-1|.|.
CASSEASYEQYF
TGTGCCAGCAGTGAAGCCAGCTACGAGCAGTACTTC
>TRBJ2-1|TRBV7-2|.|TRBD1
CASSFRQGRDEQFF
TGTGCCAGCAGCTTCCGACAGGGTAGGGATGAGCAGTTCTTC
>TRBJ2-1|TRBV7-6|.|.
CASSLYVKGGEQFF
TGTGCCAGCAGCTTATACGTAAAAGGCGGTGAGCAGTTCTTC
>TRBJ2-1|TRBV6-6|many|TRBD2
CASSLAGGRNEQFF
TGTGCCAGCAGTTTAGCGGGGGGCAGGAATGAGCAGTTCTTC
>TRBJ2-1|TRBV29-1|.|TRBD2
CSVGRRAAGVKPSSHNEQFF
TGCAGCGTTGGTCGGAGAGCGGCGGGAGTGAAGCCCAGCTCCCACAATGAGCAGTTCTTC
>TRBJ2-2|TRBV6-5|.|TRBD2
CASMRLGTSNTGELFF
TGTGCCAGCATGAGACTCGGGACTAGCAACACCGGGGAGCTGTTTTTT
>TRBJ2-7|TRBV7-9|.|TRBD2
CASSFGSGGLSYEQYF
TGTGCCAGCAGCTTCGGCTCGGGGGGACTCTCCTACGAGCAGTACTTC
>TRBJ2-7|TRBV6-2/TRBV6-3|few|.
CASSFQLKGEQYF
TGTGCCAGCAGTTTTCAGCTGAAGGGCGAGCAGTACTTC
>TRBJ2-5|TRBV12-3/TRBV12-4|few|.
CASSQIPGTGETQYF
TGTGCCAGCAGTCAAATTCCGGGGACCGGGGAGACCCAGTACTTC
>TRBJ2-7|TRBV20-1|many|.
CSARGYSVYEQYF
TGCAGTGCTAGAGGATACAGTGTTTACGAGCAGTACTTC
>TRBJ2-5|TRBV12-5|.|.
CASGLVRWGRQETQYF
TGTGCTAGTGGTTTGGTACGGTGGGGGCGCCAAGAGACCCAGTACTTC
>TRBJ2-2|TRBV11-2|.|.
CASSLIRGKTGELFF
TGTGCCAGCAGCTTAATAAGGGGAAAAACCGGGGAGCTGTTTTTT
>TRBJ2-3|TRBV4-1|.|.
CASSQRWPVASDTQYF
TGCGCCAGCAGCCAAAGGTGGCCCGTAGCATCAGATACGCAGTATTTT
>TRBJ2-7|TRBV6-5|few|.
CASSSHLLGAYEQYF
TGTGCCAGCAGTAGCCACCTCCTCGGAGCCTACGAGCAGTACTTC
>TRBJ2-1|TRBV9|.|TRBD2
CASSVVASGGAIHEQFF
TGTGCCAGCAGCGTAGTGGCTAGCGGGGGGGCCATCCATGAGCAGTTCTTC
>TRBJ2-3|TRBV10-3|.|TRBD2
CAAQTSGMTNTQYF
TGTGCCGCCCAGACTAGCGGGATGACAAATACGCAGTATTTT
>TRBJ2-7|TRBV5-1|few|.
CASSWDPQGEQYF
TGCGCCAGCAGCTGGGACCCGCAGGGAGAGCAGTACTTC